This is a list of T cell receptor beta chains from one sample in a study of blood T cell repertoires in COVID-19. The repertoire was sequenced with immunoSEQ multiplex PCR; TCRdb's copy has only in-frame clones and lacks some. The sample includes 250,000 to 350,000 clones, about 85% of them seen just once. Specimen: PBMCs or T cells enriched from blood (not recorded which). The receptors shown here come from a woman aged 45-60 years who had recovered from COVID-19. Each CDR3 is given with its conserved first and last residue. The D gene is left open where the match is weak. Size is stated for part of the rows, as once, few or many counts, or as a class when the clone is expanded.

V gene	D gene	J gene	clone size	CDR3 DNA	CDR3 protein
TRBV5-8	.	TRBJ1-1	.	TGTGCCAGCAGCTCGGGGAGCCGATGGGGCACTGAAGCTTTCTTT	CASSSGSRWGTEAFF
TRBV27	TRBD1	TRBJ2-1	.	TGTGCCAGCAGTCAACAGGGGGCGTCCTACAATGAGCAGTTCTTC	CASSQQGASYNEQFF
TRBV7-3	.	TRBJ2-4	.	TGTGCCAGCAGCTTCGGCAGGGACTCAAACATTCAGTACTTC	CASSFGRDSNIQYF
TRBV11-2	.	TRBJ1-6	.	TGTGCCAGCAGCTCTTCGGGACATTATAATTCACCCCTCCACTTT	CASSSSGHYNSPLHF
TRBV5-8	TRBD1	TRBJ1-3	.	TGTGCCAGCAGCACGGGACAGTTCTCTGGAAACACCATATATTTT	CASSTGQFSGNTIYF
TRBV18	.	TRBJ1-3	.	TGTGCCAGCTCACCAGGGGGGACTGGAAACACCATATATTTT	CASSPGGTGNTIYF
TRBV5-4	.	TRBJ2-7	.	TGTGCCAGCAGCCCCGAGAGGAACTCCTACGAGCAGTACTTC	CASSPERNSYEQYF
TRBV27	.	TRBJ1-2	.	TGTGCCAGCAGCCAGACAGTGAACTATGGCTACACCTTC	CASSQTVNYGYTF
TRBV6-5	TRBD2	TRBJ2-1	.	TGTGCCAGCAGTTCGACGGGAGGGCCTAATGAGCAGTTCTTC	CASSSTGGPNEQFF
TRBV7-9	.	TRBJ2-1	.	TGTGCCAGCAGCCCATTAGTAATGAAGCAGTTCTTC	CASSPLVMKQFF
TRBV7-9	.	TRBJ2-3	.	TGTGCCAGCAGCCCTACAGGTTTCCCAGATACGCAGTATTTT	CASSPTGFPDTQYF
TRBV6-1	.	TRBJ2-1	.	TGTGCCAGCAGTGAAACTACTGGCAGCTCCTACAATGAGCAGTTCTTC	CASSETTGSSYNEQFF
TRBV7-8	TRBD2	TRBJ2-3	.	TGTGCCAGCAGCTTAGTAGCGGGGGGAGATACGGATACGCAGTATTTT	CASSLVAGGDTDTQYF
TRBV12-1	.	TRBJ2-2	.	TGTGCCAGCAGCACAGGACTAGCGGGAGAAGGCGGGGAGCTGTTTTTT	CASSTGLAGEGGELFF
TRBV24-1	.	TRBJ2-1	.	TGTGCCACCAGTGTCAAAGGGGTGCGTCCGAATTCCTACAATGAGCAGTTCTTC	CATSVKGVRPNSYNEQFF
TRBV6-5	.	TRBJ1-5	.	TGTGCCAGCAGTTACTCCCGTGGCGGTCAGCCCCAGCATTTT	CASSYSRGGQPQHF
TRBV7-6	.	TRBJ2-2	.	TGTGCCAGCAGCTCCCGGGTAGGCCACACCGGGGAGCTGTTTTTT	CASSSRVGHTGELFF
TRBV6-1	.	TRBJ1-3	.	TGTGCCAGCAGTGATGGAGGGTGGTATTCTGGAAACACCATATATTTT	CASSDGGWYSGNTIYF
TRBV4-2	TRBD2	TRBJ2-1	.	TGTGCCAGCAGCCAGCGGGGGGAGGGTGAGCAGTTCTTC	CASSQRGEGEQFF
TRBV6-1	TRBD1	TRBJ1-1	.	TGTGCCAGCAGTGAAGGGAGGGGGCCGAACACTGAAGCTTTCTTT	CASSEGRGPNTEAFF
TRBV5-6	TRBD1	TRBJ2-7	.	TGTGCCAGCAGTTCAGACAGGGGAAACTACGAGCAGTACTTC	CASSSDRGNYEQYF
TRBV11-1	.	TRBJ2-7	.	TGTGCCAGCAGCTTAGGGTTGAGGGCGCGGGAGCAGTACTTC	CASSLGLRAREQYF
TRBV27	TRBD1	TRBJ1-5	.	TGTGCCACCCGAGGGACAGGTTTCGGGAGCAATCAGCCCCAGCATTTT	CATRGTGFGSNQPQHF
TRBV19	TRBD1	TRBJ1-1	.	TGTGCCACCCAATCTACAGGGGTAAGGACTGAAGCTTTCTTT	CATQSTGVRTEAFF
TRBV5-1	TRBD1	TRBJ2-2	.	TGCGCCAGCAGCCCCTTACAGGGGTCGGGCGGGGAGCTGTTTTTT	CASSPLQGSGGELFF
TRBV3-1/TRBV3-2	.	TRBJ1-1	.	TGTGCCAGCAGCCAAGTATGGACAGCCGAAGCTTTCTTT	CASSQVWTAEAFF
TRBV5-1	.	TRBJ1-1	.	TGCGCCAGCAGCTGGGACAATGAAATCACTGAAGCTTTCTTT	CASSWDNEITEAFF
TRBV18	TRBD1	TRBJ1-1	.	TGTGCCAGCTCAGTACAATCGGGACAGGGGAAAGAAGCTTTCTTT	CASSVQSGQGKEAFF
TRBV7-9	.	TRBJ2-1	.	TGTGCCAGCAGCCCCTTTTTGAGTAATGAGCAGTTCTTC	CASSPFLSNEQFF
TRBV5-1	.	TRBJ1-6	.	TGCGCCAGCAGCTTGGACGGGATAAATTCACCCCTCCACTTT	CASSLDGINSPLHF
TRBV6-6	.	TRBJ1-2	.	TGTGCCAGCACCTACGGTGTGAACTATGGCTACACCTTC	CASTYGVNYGYTF
TRBV28	.	TRBJ1-6	.	TGTGCCAGCAGTTTCGGCAGGGGTTATTCACCCCTCCACTTT	CASSFGRGYSPLHF
TRBV21-1	.	TRBJ1-5	.	TGTGCCAGCGGGGGACAGGGTTGGAATCAGCCCCAGCATTTT	CASGGQGWNQPQHF
TRBV19	TRBD1	TRBJ1-2	.	TGTGCCAGTAGGACTAAGACAGGGGGAGTCAACTATGGCTACACCTTC	CASRTKTGGVNYGYTF
TRBV3-1/TRBV3-2	.	TRBJ2-3	.	TGTGCCAGCAGCCAAGGGCGGGGGCGGTCAGATACGCAGTATTTT	CASSQGRGRSDTQYF
TRBV11-2	.	TRBJ1-1	.	TGTGCCAGCGGGGACCTCCGGGGGAGGGGTGAAGCTTTCTTT	CASGDLRGRGEAFF
TRBV29-1	.	TRBJ1-2	.	TGCAGCGTTGAGTGGCAGTCCTATGGCTACACCTTC	CSVEWQSYGYTF
TRBV5-1	.	TRBJ2-3	once	TGCGCCAGCAGCTTGGATGGGGCCGGCACAGATACGCAGTATTTT	CASSLDGAGTDTQYF
TRBV3-1/TRBV3-2	TRBD1	TRBJ2-5	.	TGTGCCAGCAGCTTAAGACAGGGGGGGGAGACCCAGTACTTC	CASSLRQGGETQYF
TRBV6-6	.	TRBJ2-6	.	TGTGCCAGCAGTTACGCGGACTTTCCTGGGGCCAACGTCCTGACTTTC	CASSYADFPGANVLTF
TRBV24-1	TRBD1	TRBJ1-2	.	TGTGCCACCAGTGAGGGCAGGGGGCTCCATGGCTACACCTTC	CATSEGRGLHGYTF
TRBV24-1	TRBD1	TRBJ2-1	.	TGTGCCACCAGTGATTCTTACAGGGGGTACAATGAGCAGTTCTTC	CATSDSYRGYNEQFF
TRBV27	TRBD1	TRBJ1-1	.	TGTGCCAGCAGTTCCCAGGGACAGAGGAACACTGAAGCTTTCTTT	CASSSQGQRNTEAFF
TRBV30	.	TRBJ2-7	.	TGTGCCTGGAAGACAGGTGGTGGTTTACCAACCTACGAGCAGTACTTC	CAWKTGGGLPTYEQYF
TRBV11-3	TRBD1	TRBJ2-5	few	TGTGCCAGCAGCTTCTCCCAGGGGGCGAGAGAGACCCAGTACTTC	CASSFSQGARETQYF
TRBV19	.	TRBJ2-5	.	TGTGCCAGTAGCCCTATCACGTTGAAAAGAGAGACCCAGTACTTC	CASSPITLKRETQYF
TRBV5-4	TRBD1	TRBJ2-7	.	TGTGCCAGCAGCTTGGCCGGGGTAACGGGGACAGTCGGGGAGCAGTACTTC	CASSLAGVTGTVGEQYF
TRBV7-2	TRBD2	TRBJ2-1	.	TGTGCCAGCACCTCAAGCGGGAGTCGGCACAATGAGCAGTTCTTC	CASTSSGSRHNEQFF
TRBV19	TRBD1	TRBJ1-2	.	TGTGCCAGTAGCGCCCAGGGACAGGGTTTTGGCTACACCTTC	CASSAQGQGFGYTF